These T cell receptor beta chains were read from a single sample in a study of blood T cell repertoires in COVID-19. Assay used: immunoSEQ multiplex PCR; TCRdb lists only in-frame clones, some missing. The profile shows approximately 260,000 clones, roughly 89% of them singletons. What was sequenced was peripheral blood. The receptors were sampled from a woman aged 40 to 50 who had recovered from COVID-19. CDR3s include the opening cysteine and the closing phenylalanine or tryptophan. D genes are given only for firm matches. Clone size is shown for a subset of rows, as once, few, many or a class of expanded clone.

d_call | j_call | clone_size | v_call | cdr3_length | cdr3_aa | cdr3_nt
NA | TRBJ1-1 | NA | TRBV7-2 | 13 | CASSSRPNTEAFF | TGTGCCAGCAGCTCTCGTCCGAACACTGAAGCTTTCTTT
NA | TRBJ1-2 | NA | TRBV5-4 | 13 | CASRPDINYGYTF | TGTGCCAGCAGACCCGACATAAACTATGGCTACACCTTC
NA | TRBJ1-1 | NA | TRBV24-1 | 13 | CATSDRGNTEAFF | TGTGCCACCAGTGACAGGGGGAACACTGAAGCTTTCTTT
TRBD1 | TRBJ1-2 | NA | TRBV3-1/TRBV3-2 | 15 | CASSAGTGGAYGYTF | TGTGCCAGCAGCGCTGGGACAGGGGGCGCCTATGGCTACACCTTC
NA | TRBJ1-6 | NA | TRBV30 | 14 | CAWENGQLSSPLHF | TGTGCCTGGGAGAACGGACAGTTATCTTCACCCCTCCACTTT
NA | TRBJ1-5 | NA | TRBV5-5 | 14 | CASSRRGGHQPQHF | TGTGCCAGCAGCCGTCGGGGGGGGCATCAGCCCCAGCATTTT
TRBD2 | TRBJ2-7 | NA | TRBV6-2/TRBV6-3 | 16 | CASSYSFTSGDYEQYF | TGTGCCAGCAGTTACTCCTTTACTAGCGGGGACTACGAGCAGTACTTC
TRBD1 | TRBJ2-1 | NA | TRBV29-1 | 16 | CSVEMVGQLDFNEQFF | TGCAGCGTTGAAATGGTGGGACAGTTGGATTTCAATGAGCAGTTCTTC
TRBD1 | TRBJ2-3 | once | TRBV9 | 15 | CASSPTTGVTDTQYF | TGTGCCAGCAGCCCCACGACAGGGGTTACAGATACGCAGTATTTT
TRBD1 | TRBJ1-1 | NA | TRBV5-1 | 13 | CASSSGQGATAFF | TGCGCCAGCAGCTCCGGACAGGGGGCGACAGCTTTCTTT
TRBD1 | TRBJ1-4 | NA | TRBV28 | 12 | CASSRTLDRVLF | TGTGCCAGCAGTCGAACCCTGGACAGGGTTCTTTTT
TRBD2 | TRBJ2-5 | NA | TRBV7-9 | 14 | CASSRQLAEETQYF | TGTGCCAGCAGCCGACAACTAGCGGAAGAGACCCAGTACTTC
NA | TRBJ2-1 | NA | TRBV7-2 | 15 | CASSSVLGPYNEQFF | TGTGCCAGCAGCTCTGTATTGGGCCCTTACAATGAGCAGTTCTTC
NA | TRBJ2-5 | NA | TRBV2 | 13 | CASSQGRGETQYF | TGTGCCAGCAGTCAGGGCCGAGGAGAGACCCAGTACTTC
NA | TRBJ2-5 | NA | TRBV13 | 15 | CASSARGRNQETQYF | TGTGCCAGCAGCGCCAGGGGACGGAACCAAGAGACCCAGTACTTC
TRBD2 | TRBJ2-1 | NA | TRBV7-6 | 18 | CASSLRTSGGRLFNEQFF | TGTGCCAGCAGCTTACGTACTAGCGGGGGAAGGTTATTCAATGAGCAGTTCTTC
NA | TRBJ2-5 | NA | TRBV5-6 | 13 | CASSLVGGETQYF | TGTGCCAGCAGCTTGGTTGGCGGAGAGACCCAGTACTTC
NA | TRBJ1-2 | NA | TRBV5-5 | 14 | CASSLEGPGYGYTF | TGTGCCAGCAGCTTGGAGGGGCCAGGCTATGGCTACACCTTC
TRBD1 | TRBJ1-4 | NA | TRBV11-2 | 14 | CASSSGQPNEKLFF | TGTGCCAGCAGCTCGGGACAGCCAAATGAAAAACTGTTTTTT
TRBD1 | TRBJ2-1 | NA | TRBV7-9 | 16 | CASSLGHRGVPNEQFF | TGTGCCAGCAGCTTGGGTCACAGGGGCGTACCCAATGAGCAGTTCTTC
NA | TRBJ1-1 | NA | TRBV19 | 13 | CASSIRRGTEAFF | TGTGCCAGTAGTATCCGCAGGGGCACTGAAGCTTTCTTT
NA | TRBJ2-3 | once | TRBV6-4 | 14 | CASSPGLPGDTQYF | TGTGCCAGCAGCCCGGGACTGCCGGGGGATACGCAGTATTTT